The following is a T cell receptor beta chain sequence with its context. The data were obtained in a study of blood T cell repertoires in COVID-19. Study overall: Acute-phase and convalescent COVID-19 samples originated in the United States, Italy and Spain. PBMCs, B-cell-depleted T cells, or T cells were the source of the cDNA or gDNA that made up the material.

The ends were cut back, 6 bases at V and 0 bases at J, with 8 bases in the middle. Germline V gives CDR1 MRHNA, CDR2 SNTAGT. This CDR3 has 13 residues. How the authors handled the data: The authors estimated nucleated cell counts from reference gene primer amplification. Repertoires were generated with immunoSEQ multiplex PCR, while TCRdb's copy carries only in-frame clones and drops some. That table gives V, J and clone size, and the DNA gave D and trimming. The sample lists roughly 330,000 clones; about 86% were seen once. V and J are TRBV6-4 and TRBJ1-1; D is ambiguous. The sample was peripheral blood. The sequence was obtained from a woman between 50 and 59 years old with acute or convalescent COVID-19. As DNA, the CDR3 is TGTGCCAGCAGCCACGGGGTGAACACTGAAGCTTTCTTT. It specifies CASSHGVNTEAFF.